This T cell receptor beta chain originates from a study of blood T cell repertoires in COVID-19. Study-level information: PBMCs, B-cell-depleted T cells, or T cells were the source of the cDNA or gDNA that made up the material.

The protocol was immunoSEQ multiplex PCR, while the TCRdb copy is restricted to in-frame clones and leaves out a portion. The repertoire includes 90,000 to 120,000 clones, 80% to 85% of them detected once, and roughly 4.6% sits in the top ten. This TCR was sampled from a human donor in a cohort sampled during active COVID-19. What was sequenced was peripheral blood.

The CDR3 DNA reads as TGTGCCAGTAGTAGAGGCGAGGGGGCAGCGCCCCTCCACTTT. Residues: CASSRGEGAAPLHF. This chain joins TRBV19 and TRBJ1-6, with 7 bases lining up with TRBD1. J gave up 13 bases and V 4 bases, and 10 bases lay outside the gene matches. There are 14 residues in the CDR3. Germline CDR1 is LNHDA and CDR2 is SQIVND (reference sequence).